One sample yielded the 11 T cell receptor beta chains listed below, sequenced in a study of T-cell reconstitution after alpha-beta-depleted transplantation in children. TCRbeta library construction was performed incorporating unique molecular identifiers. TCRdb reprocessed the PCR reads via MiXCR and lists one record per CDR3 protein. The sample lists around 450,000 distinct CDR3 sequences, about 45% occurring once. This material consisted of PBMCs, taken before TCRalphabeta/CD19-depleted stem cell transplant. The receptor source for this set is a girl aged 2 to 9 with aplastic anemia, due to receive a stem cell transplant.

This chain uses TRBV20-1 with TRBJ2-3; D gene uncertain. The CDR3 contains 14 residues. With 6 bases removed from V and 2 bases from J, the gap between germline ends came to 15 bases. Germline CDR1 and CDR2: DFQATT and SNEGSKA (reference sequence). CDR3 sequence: CSANIGYITDTQYF. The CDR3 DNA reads TGCAGTGCCAACATCGGCTACATCACAGATACGCAGTATTTT.

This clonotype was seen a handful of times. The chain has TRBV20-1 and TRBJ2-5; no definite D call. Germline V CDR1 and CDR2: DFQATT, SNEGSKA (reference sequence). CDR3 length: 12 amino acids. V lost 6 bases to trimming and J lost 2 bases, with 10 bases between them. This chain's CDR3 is CSAADGQETQYF. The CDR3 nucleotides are TGCAGTGCCGCGGACGGGCAAGAGACCCAGTACTTC.

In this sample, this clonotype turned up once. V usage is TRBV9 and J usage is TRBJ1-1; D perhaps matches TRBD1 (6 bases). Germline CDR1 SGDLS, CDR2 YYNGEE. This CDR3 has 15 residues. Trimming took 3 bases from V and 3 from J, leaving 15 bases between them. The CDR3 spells CASSAGVHDDTEAFF. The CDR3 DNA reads TGTGCCAGCAGCGCAGGGGTACATGATGACACTGAAGCTTTCTTT.

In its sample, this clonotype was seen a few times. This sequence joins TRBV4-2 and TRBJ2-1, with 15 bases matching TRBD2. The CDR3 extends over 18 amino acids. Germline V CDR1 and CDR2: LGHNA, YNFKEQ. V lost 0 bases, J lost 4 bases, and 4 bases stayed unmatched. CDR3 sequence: CASSQDGLAGGQYNEQFF. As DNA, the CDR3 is TGTGCCAGCAGCCAAGATGGACTAGCGGGAGGGCAGTACAATGAGCAGTTCTTC.

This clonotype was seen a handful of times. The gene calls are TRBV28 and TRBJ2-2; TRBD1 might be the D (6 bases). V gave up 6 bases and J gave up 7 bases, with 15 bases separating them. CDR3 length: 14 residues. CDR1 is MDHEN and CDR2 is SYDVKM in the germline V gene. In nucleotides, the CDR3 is TGTGCCAGCAGAACAGGACAGCCCGGCGGGGAGCTGTTTTTT. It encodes CASRTGQPGGELFF.

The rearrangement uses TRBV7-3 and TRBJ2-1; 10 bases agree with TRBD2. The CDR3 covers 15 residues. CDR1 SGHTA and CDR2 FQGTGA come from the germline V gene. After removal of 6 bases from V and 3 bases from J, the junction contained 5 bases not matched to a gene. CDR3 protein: CASSGTSGNYNEQFF. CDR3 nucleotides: TGTGCCAGCAGTGGTACTAGCGGGAACTACAATGAGCAGTTCTTC.

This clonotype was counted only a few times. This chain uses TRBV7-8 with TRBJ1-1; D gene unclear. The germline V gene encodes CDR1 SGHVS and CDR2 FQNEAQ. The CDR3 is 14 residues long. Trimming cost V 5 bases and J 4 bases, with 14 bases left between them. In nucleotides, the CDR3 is TGTGCCAGCAGCCCACCAAGTGGAGGCACTGAAGCTTTCTTT. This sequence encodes CASSPPSGGTEAFF.

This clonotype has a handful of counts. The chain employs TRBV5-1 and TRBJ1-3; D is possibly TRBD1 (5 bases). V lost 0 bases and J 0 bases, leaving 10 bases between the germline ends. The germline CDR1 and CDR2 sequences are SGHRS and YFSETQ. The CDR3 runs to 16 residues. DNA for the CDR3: TGCGCCAGCAGCTTGGGAACAGGCGGCTCTGGAAACACCATATATTTT. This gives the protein CASSLGTGGSGNTIYF.

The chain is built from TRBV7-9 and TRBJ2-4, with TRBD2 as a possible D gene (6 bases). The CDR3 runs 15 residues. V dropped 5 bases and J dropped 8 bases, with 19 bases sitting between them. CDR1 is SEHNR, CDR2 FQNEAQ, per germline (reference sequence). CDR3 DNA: TGTGCCAGCAGCCCTCTCTACGGGACTGACCACATTCAGTACTTC. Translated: CASSPLYGTDHIQYF.

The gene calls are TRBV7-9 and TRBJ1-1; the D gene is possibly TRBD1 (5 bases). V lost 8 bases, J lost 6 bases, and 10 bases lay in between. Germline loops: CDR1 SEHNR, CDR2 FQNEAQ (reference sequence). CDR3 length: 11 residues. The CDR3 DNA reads TGTGCCAGCCGCAGAGGGGCTGAAGCTTTCTTT. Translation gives CASRRGAEAFF.

The chain's CDR3 is CASGGTSLYTGELFF. CDR3 coding DNA: TGTGCCAGCGGAGGGACTAGCTTATACACCGGGGAGCTGTTTTTT. The V and J genes are TRBV2 and TRBJ2-2; 9 nucleotides align to TRBD2. The germline V gene has CDR1 SNHLY and CDR2 FYNNEI. The CDR3 covers 15 residues. Trimming at V came to 8 bases and at J to 3 bases, leaving 7 bases not matched to a gene.